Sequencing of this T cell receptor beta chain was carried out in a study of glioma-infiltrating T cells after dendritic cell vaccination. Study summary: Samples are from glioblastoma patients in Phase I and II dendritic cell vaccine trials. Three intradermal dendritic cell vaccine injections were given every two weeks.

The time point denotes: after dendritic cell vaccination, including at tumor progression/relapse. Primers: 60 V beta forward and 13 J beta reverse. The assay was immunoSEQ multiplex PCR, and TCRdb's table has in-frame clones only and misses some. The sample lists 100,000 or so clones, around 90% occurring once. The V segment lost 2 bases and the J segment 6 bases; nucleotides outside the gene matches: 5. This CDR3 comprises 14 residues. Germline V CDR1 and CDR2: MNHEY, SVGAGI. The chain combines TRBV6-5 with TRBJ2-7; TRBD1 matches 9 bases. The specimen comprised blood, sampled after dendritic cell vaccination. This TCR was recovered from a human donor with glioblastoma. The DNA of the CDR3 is TGTGCCAGCAGTTACGGGACAGGGTTTCTCGAGCAGTACTTC. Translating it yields CASSYGTGFLEQYF.